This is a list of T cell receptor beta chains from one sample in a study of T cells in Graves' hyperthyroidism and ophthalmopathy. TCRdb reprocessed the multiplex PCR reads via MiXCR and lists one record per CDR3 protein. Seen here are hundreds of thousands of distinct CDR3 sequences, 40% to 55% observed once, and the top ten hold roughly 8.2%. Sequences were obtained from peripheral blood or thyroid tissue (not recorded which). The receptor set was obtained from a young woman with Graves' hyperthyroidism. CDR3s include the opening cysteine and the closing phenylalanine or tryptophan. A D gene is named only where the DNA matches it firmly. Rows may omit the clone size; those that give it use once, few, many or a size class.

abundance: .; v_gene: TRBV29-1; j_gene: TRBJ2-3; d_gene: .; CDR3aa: CSVETRRTDTQYF; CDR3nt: TGCAGCGTTGAGACCCGGCGTACAGATACGCAGTATTTT
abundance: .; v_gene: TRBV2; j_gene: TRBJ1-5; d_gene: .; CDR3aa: CASSERWGGSNQPQHF; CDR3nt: TGTGCCAGCAGTGAAAGATGGGGGGGGAGCAATCAGCCCCAGCATTTT
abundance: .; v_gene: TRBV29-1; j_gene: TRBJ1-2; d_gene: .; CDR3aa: CSVEDRRNNYGYTF; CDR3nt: TGCAGCGTTGAAGATCGGCGGAATAACTATGGCTACACCTTC
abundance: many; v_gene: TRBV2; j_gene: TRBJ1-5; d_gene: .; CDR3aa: CASSPRGIGNQPQHF; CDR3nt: TGTGCCAGCAGTCCGCGGGGGATCGGCAATCAGCCCCAGCATTTT
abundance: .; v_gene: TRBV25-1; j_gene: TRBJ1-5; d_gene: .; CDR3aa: CASSLNRGNQPQHF; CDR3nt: TGTGCCAGCAGCCTTAACAGGGGCAATCAGCCCCAGCATTTT
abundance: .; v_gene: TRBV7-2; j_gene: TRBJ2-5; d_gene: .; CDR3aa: CASTGKGETQYF; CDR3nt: TGTGCCAGCACCGGGAAGGGGGAGACCCAGTACTTC
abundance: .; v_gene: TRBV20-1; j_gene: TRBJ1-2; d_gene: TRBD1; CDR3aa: CSARVGQDPYGYTF; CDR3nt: TGCAGTGCTAGAGTGGGACAGGACCCCTATGGCTACACCTTC
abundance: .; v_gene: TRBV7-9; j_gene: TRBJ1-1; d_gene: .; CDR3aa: CASSQEGRMNTEAFF; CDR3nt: TGTGCCAGCAGCCAAGAGGGACGGATGAACACTGAAGCTTTCTTT
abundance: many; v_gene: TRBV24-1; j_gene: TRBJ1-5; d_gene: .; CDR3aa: CATSGGRSNQPQHF; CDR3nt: TGTGCCACCAGTGGGGGACGTAGCAATCAGCCCCAGCATTTT
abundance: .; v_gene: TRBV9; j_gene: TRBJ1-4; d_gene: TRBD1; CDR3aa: CASSSEGGFQKLFF; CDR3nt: TGTGCCAGCAGTTCTGAAGGGGGCTTCCAAAAACTGTTTTTT
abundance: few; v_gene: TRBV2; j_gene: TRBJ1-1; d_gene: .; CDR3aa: CASSLFRDPEAFF; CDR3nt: TGTGCCAGCAGTTTATTTCGGGACCCTGAAGCTTTCTTT
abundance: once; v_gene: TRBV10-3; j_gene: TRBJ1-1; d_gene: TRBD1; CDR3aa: CAISESGTDQAEAFF; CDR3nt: TGTGCCATCAGTGAGTCCGGGACAGATCAGGCAGAAGCTTTCTTT
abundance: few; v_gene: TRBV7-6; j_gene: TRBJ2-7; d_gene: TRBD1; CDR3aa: CASSLPDRGEQYF; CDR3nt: TGTGCCAGCAGTTTACCCGACAGGGGCGAGCAGTACTTC
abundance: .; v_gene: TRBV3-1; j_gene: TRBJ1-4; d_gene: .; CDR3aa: CASSQGGGSEKLFF; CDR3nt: TGTGCCAGCAGCCAAGGGGGCGGTAGTGAAAAACTGTTTTTT
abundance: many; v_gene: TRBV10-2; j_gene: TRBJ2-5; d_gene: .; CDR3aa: CASHEGSGQETQYF; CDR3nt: TGCGCCTCCCATGAGGGGTCCGGGCAAGAGACCCAGTACTTC
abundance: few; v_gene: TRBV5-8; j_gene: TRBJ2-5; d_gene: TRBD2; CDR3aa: CASSPGTSPETQYF; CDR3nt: TGTGCCAGCAGTCCCGGGACTAGTCCAGAGACCCAGTACTTC
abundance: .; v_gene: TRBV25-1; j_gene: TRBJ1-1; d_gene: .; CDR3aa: CASRSKGLGMSTEAFF; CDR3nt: TGTGCCAGCAGGTCCAAAGGGTTGGGTATGAGCACTGAAGCTTTCTTT
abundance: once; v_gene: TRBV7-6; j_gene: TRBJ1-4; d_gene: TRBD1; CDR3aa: CASSVSGGGEKLFF; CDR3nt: TGTGCCAGCAGCGTATCAGGGGGCGGGGAAAAACTGTTTTTT
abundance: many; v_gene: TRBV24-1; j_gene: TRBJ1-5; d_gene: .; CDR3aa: CATNSHSNQPQHF; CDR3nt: TGTGCCACCAACTCCCATAGCAATCAGCCCCAGCATTTT
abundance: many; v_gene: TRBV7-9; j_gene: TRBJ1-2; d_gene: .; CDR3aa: CASSLGSRAGYTF; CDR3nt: TGTGCCAGCAGCTTAGGGTCGCGTGCTGGCTACACCTTC
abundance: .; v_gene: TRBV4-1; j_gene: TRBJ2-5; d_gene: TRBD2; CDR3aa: CASSQAWGGETQYF; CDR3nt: TGCGCCAGCAGCCAAGCCTGGGGGGGGGAGACCCAGTACTTC
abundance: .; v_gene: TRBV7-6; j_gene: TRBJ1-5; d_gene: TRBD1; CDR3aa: CASSDKGAKGNQPQHF; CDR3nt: TGTGCCAGCAGCGATAAGGGGGCGAAGGGCAATCAGCCCCAGCATTTT
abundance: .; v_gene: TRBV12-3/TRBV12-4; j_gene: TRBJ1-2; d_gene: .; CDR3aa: CASSRLANRDCDTF; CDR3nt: TGTGCCAGCAGCCGGTTGGCTAACCGGGACTGCGACACCTTC
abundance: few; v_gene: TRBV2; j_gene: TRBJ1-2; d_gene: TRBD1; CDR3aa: CASRDGQGKGYGYTF; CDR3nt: TGTGCCAGCAGGGACGGACAGGGAAAGGGCTATGGCTACACCTTC
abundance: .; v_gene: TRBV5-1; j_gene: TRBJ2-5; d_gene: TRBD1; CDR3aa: CASSTGTVQETQYF; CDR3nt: TGCGCCAGCAGCACCGGGACAGTCCAAGAGACCCAGTACTTC
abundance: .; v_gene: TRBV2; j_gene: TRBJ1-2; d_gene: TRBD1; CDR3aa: CASTSDRGSYGYTF; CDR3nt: TGTGCCAGCACCTCGGACAGGGGATCGTATGGCTACACCTTC
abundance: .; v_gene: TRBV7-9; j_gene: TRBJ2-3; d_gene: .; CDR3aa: CASSLAGDTQNF; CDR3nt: TGTGCCAGCAGCTTAGCAGGAGATACGCAGAATTTT
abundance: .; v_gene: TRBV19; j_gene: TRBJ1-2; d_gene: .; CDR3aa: CASSISRSEGYTF; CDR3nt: TGTGCCAGTAGTATATCCCGTAGTGAAGGCTACACCTTC
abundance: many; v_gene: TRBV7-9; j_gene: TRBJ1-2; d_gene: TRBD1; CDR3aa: CASSLAGQGRGYTF; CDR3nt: TGTGCCAGCAGCTTAGCGGGACAGGGTCGTGGCTACACCTTC
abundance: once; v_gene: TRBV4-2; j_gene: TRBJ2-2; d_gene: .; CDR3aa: CASSRVPGLHTGELFF; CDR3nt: TGTGCCAGCAGTCGAGTACCGGGACTTCACACCGGGGAGCTGTTTTTT
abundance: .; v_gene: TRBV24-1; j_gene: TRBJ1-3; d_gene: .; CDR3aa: CATSDARDTPKGNTIYF; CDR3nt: TGTGCCACCAGTGATGCCCGGGACACTCCGAAGGGGAACACCATATATTTT
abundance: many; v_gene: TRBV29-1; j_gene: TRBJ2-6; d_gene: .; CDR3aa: CSVGGQGANVLTF; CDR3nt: TGCAGCGTTGGGGGGCAAGGGGCCAACGTCCTGACTTTC
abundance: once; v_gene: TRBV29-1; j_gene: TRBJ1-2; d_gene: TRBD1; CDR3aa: CSADFDRANSYTF; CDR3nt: TGCAGCGCTGATTTTGACAGGGCGAACAGCTACACCTTC
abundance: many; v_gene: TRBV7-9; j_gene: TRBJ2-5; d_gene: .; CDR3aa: CASSFGGRETQYF; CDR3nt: TGTGCCAGCAGCTTTGGTGGGCGGGAGACCCAGTACTTC
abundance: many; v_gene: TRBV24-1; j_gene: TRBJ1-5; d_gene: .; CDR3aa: CATSDFGWDQPQHF; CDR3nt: TGTGCCACCAGTGATTTTGGTTGGGATCAGCCCCAGCATTTT
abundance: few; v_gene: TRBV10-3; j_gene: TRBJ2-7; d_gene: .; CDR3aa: CASSYEGTADYEQYF; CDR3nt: TGTGCCAGCAGTTACGAGGGGACGGCGGACTACGAGCAGTACTTC
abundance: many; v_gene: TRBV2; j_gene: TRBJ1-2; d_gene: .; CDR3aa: CASSDVGRYGYTF; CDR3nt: TGTGCCAGCAGCGACGTAGGGAGGTATGGCTACACCTTC
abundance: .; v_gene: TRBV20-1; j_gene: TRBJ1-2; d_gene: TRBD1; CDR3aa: CSARRTGQGMGYGYTF; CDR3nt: TGCAGTGCTAGGCGAACGGGACAGGGGATGGGCTATGGCTACACCTTC
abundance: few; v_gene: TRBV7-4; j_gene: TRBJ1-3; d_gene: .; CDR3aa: CASSLRGGLSGNTIYF; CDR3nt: TGTGCCAGCAGCTTACGCGGGGGCCTCTCTGGAAACACCATATATTTT
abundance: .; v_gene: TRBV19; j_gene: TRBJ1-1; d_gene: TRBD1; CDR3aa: CASSADRASNTEAFF; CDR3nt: TGTGCCAGTAGTGCGGACAGGGCGTCAAACACTGAAGCTTTCTTT
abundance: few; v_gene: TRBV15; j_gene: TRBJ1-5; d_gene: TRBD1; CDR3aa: CATSRTTGLNQPQHF; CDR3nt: TGTGCCACCAGCAGAACGACAGGGCTTAATCAGCCCCAGCATTTT
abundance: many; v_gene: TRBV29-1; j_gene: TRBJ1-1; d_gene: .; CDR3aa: CSGSVTQNTEAFF; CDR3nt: TGCAGCGGCTCGGTTACCCAGAACACTGAAGCTTTCTTT
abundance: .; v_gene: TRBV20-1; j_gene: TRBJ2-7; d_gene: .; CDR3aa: CSASGDSSYEQYF; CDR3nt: TGCAGTGCTAGTGGCGACAGCTCCTACGAGCAGTACTTC